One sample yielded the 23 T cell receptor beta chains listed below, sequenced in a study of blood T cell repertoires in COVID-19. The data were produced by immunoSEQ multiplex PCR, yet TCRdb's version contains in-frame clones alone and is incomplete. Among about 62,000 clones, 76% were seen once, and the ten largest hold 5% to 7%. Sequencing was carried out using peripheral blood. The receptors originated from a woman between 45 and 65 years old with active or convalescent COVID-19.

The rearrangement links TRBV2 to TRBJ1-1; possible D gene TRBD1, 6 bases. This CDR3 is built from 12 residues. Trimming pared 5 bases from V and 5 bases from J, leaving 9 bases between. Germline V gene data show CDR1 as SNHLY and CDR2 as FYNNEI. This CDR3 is CASSSTGTEAFF. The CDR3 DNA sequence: TGTGCCAGCAGTTCTACAGGGACTGAAGCTTTCTTT.

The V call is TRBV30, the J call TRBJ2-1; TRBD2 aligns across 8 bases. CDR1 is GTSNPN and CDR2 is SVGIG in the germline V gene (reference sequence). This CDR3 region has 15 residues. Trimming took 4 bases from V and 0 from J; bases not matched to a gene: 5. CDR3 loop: CAWIAGGSSYNEQFF. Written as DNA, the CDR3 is TGTGCCTGGATTGCGGGAGGTAGCTCCTACAATGAGCAGTTCTTC.

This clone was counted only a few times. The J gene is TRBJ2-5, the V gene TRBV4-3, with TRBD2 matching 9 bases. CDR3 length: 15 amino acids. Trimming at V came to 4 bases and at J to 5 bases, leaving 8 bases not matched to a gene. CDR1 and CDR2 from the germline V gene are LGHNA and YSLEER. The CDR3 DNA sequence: TGCGCCAGCAGCCCGGCGGGGGGGGCTGGGGAGACCCAGTACTTC. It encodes CASSPAGGAGETQYF.

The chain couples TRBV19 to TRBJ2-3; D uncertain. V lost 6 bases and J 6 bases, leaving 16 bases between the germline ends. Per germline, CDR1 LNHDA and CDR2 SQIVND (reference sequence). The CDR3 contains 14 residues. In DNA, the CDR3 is TGTGCCAGTAGGCTCACTAAGTCCACGGATACGCAGTATTTT. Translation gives CASRLTKSTDTQYF.

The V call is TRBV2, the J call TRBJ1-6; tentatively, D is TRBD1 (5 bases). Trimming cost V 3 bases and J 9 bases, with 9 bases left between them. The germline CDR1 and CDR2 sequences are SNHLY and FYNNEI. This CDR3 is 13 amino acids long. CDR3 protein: CASSDFGGSPLHF. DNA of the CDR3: TGTGCCAGCAGTGATTTCGGGGGTTCACCCCTCCACTTT.

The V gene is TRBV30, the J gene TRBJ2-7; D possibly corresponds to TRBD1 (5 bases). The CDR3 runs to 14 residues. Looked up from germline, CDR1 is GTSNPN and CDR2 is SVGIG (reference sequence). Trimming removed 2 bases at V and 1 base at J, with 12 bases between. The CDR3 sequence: CAWSTGQGSYEQYF. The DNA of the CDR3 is TGTGCCTGGAGTACCGGGCAGGGTTCCTACGAGCAGTACTTC. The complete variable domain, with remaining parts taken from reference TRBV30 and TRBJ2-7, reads SQTIHQWPATLVQPVGSPLSLECTVEGTSNPNLYWYRQAAGRGLQLLFYSVGIGQISSEVPQNLSASRPQDRQFILSSKKLLLSDSGFYLCAWSTGQGSYEQYFGPGTRLTVT.

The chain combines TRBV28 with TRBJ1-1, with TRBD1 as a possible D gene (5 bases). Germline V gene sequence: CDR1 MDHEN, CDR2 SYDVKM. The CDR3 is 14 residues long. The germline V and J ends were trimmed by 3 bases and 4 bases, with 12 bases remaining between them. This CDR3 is CASSFYQGGTEAFF. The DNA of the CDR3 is TGTGCCAGCAGTTTCTATCAGGGCGGCACTGAAGCTTTCTTT.

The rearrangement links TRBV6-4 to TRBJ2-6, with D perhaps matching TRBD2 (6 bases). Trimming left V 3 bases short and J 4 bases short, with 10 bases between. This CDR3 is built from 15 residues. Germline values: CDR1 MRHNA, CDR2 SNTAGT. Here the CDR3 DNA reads TGTGCCAGCAGTGATCTAGCGCACGGGGCCAACGTCCTGACTTTC. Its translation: CASSDLAHGANVLTF.

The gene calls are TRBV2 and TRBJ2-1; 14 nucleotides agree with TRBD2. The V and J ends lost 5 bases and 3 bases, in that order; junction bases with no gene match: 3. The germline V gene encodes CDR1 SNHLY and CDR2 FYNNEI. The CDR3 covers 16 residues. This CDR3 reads CASSRTSGRSYNEQFF. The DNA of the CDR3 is TGTGCCAGCAGTCGGACTAGCGGGAGGAGCTACAATGAGCAGTTCTTC.

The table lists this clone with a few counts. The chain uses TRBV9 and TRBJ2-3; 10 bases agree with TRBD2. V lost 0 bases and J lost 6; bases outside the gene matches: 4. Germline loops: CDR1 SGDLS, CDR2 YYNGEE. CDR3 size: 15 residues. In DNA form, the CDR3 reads TGTGCCAGCAGCGTAGGAGCGGGAGGGCCGGATACGCAGTATTTT. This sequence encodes CASSVGAGGPDTQYF.

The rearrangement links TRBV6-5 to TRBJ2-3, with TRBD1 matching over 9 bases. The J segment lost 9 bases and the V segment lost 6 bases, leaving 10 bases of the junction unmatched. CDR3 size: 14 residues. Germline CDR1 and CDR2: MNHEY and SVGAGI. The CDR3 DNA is TGTGCCAGCAGCCGGGACAGGGCAAAGGAGACGCAGTATTTT. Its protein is CASSRDRAKETQYF.

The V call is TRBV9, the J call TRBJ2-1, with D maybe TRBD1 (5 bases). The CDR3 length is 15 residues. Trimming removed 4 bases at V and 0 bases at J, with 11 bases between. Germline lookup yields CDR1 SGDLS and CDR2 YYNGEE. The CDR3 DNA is TGTGCCAGCAGCCCTCAGGGTGTCTCCTACAATGAGCAGTTCTTC. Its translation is CASSPQGVSYNEQFF.

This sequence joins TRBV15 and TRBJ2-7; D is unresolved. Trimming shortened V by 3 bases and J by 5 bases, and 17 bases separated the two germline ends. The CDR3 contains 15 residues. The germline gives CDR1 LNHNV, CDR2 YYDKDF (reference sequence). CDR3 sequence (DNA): TGTGCCACCAGCAGTTATTTGACCCTAGGCAACGAGCAGTACTTC. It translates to CATSSYLTLGNEQYF.

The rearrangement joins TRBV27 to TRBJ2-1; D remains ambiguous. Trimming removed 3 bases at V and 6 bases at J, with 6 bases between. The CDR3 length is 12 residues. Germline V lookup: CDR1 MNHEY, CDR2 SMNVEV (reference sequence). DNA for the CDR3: TGTGCCAGCAGTTTTTCCGGCAATGAGCAGTTCTTC. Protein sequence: CASSFSGNEQFF.

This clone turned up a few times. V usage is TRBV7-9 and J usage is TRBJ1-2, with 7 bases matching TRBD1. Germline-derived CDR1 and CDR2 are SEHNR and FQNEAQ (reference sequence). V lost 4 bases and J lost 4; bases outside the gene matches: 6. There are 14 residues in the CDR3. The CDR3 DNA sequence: TGTGCCAGCAGCTCACCCCGACAGGGCTATGGCTACACCTTC. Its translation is CASSSPRQGYGYTF.

The CDR3 DNA follows: TGCGCCAGCAGCTTGCCCCGGGACAGGGAAACAGATACGCAGTATTTT. The encoded protein is CASSLPRDRETDTQYF. The chain recombines TRBV5-1 with TRBJ2-3; TRBD1 matches at 9 bases. The CDR3 loop spans 16 amino acids. V lost 1 base to trimming and J lost 3 bases; unmatched junction nucleotides: 6. Germline CDR1 SGHRS, CDR2 YFSETQ. Using reference TRBV5-1 and TRBJ2-3 for the parts outside the CDR3, the full variable domain is KAGVTQTPRYLIKTRGQQVTLSCSPISGHRSVSWYQQTPGQGLQFLFEYFSETQRNKGNFPGRFSGRQFSNSRSEMNVSTLELGDSALYLCASSLPRDRETDTQYFGPGTRLTVL.

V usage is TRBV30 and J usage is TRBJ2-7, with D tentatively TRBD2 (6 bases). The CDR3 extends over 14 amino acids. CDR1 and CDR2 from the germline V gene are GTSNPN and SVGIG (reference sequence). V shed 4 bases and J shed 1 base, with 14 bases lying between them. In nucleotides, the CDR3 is TGTGCCTGGATGGGAGTCGCGGGATCCTACGAGCAGTACTTC. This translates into CAWMGVAGSYEQYF.

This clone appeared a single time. The CDR3 reads CASKGGTASTDTQYF. The CDR3 DNA follows: TGTGCCAGCAAAGGGGGGACAGCGAGCACAGATACGCAGTATTTT. V and J are TRBV28 and TRBJ2-3; D might be TRBD1 (7 bases). The CDR3 totals 15 residues. The germline gives CDR1 MDHEN, CDR2 SYDVKM. Trimming removed 7 bases at V and 0 bases at J, with 14 bases between.

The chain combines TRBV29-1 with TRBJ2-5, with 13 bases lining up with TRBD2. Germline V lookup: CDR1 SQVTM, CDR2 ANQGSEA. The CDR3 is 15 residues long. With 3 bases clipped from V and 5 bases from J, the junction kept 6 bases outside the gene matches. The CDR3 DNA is TGCAGCGTTGAGGGGACTAGCGGGACACGGGAGACCCAGTACTTC. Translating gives CSVEGTSGTRETQYF. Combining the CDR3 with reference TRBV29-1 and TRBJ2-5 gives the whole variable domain SAVISQKPSRDICQRGTSLTIQCQVDSQVTMMFWYRQQPGQSLTLIATANQGSEATYESGFVIDKFPISRPNLTFSTLTVSNMSPEDSSIYLCSVEGTSGTRETQYFGPGTRLLVL.

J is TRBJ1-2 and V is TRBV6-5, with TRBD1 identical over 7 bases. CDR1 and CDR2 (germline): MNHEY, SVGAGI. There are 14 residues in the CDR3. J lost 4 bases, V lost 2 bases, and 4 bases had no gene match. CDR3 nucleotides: TGTGCCAGCAGTTACCGATCAGGGGGCTATGGCTACACCTTC. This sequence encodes CASSYRSGGYGYTF.

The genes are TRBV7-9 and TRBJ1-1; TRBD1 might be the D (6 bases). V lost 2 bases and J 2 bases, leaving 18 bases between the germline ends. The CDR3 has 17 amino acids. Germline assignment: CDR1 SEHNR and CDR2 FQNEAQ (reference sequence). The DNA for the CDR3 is TGTGCCAGCAGCTTAATATTGACAGGTCTTGGAAACACTGAAGCTTTCTTT. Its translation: CASSLILTGLGNTEAFF.

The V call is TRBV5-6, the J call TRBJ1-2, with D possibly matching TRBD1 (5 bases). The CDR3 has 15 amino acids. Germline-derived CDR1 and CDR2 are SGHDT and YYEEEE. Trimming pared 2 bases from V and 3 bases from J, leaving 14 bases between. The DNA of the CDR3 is TGTGCCAGCAGCTTAGGGACTGGGGGGGACTATGGCTACACCTTC. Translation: CASSLGTGGDYGYTF.

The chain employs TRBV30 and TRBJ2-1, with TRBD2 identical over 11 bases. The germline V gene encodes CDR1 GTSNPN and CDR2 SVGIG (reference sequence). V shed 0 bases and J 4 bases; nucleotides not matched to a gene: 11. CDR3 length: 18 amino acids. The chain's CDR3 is CAWSVPPGASGRYNEQFF. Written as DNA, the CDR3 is TGTGCCTGGAGTGTCCCCCCCGGTGCTAGCGGGAGGTACAATGAGCAGTTCTTC.